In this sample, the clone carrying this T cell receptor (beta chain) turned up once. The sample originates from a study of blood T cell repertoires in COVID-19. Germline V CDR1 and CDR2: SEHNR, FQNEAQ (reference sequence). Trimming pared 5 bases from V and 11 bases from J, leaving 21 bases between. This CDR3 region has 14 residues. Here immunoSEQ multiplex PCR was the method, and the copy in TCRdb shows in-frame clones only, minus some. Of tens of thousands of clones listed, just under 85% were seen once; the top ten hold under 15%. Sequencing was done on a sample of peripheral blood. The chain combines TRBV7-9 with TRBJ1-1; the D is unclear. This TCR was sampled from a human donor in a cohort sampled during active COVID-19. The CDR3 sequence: CASSRTGRSAGAFF. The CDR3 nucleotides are TGTGCCAGCAGCCGAACCGGCAGAAGCGCGGGGGCTTTCTTT. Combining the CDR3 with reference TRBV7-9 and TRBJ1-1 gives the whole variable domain DTGVSQNPRHKITKRGQNVTFRCDPISEHNRLYWYRQTLGQGPEFLTYFQNEAQLEKSRLLSDRFSAERPKGSFSTLEIQRTEQGDSAMYLCASSRTGRSAGAFFGQGTRLTVV.